This TCR beta chain was captured in a study of CD8+ T cells in alopecia areata. Concerning this clone: The antigen is undetermined.

Described treatment: oral pan-JAK inhibitor, 5-10 mg twice daily. General study findings and limits: Elevated clonality characterized lesional scalp relative to normal scalp, particularly in alopecia totalis/universalis.

Isolated RNA was reverse transcribed into cDNA used as the sequencing template. Produced via immunoSEQ multiplex PCR; TCRdb's table is partial and in-frame only. The repertoire holds 200,000 or so clones, with about three fifths as singletons. Germline V gene lookup returns CDR1 SEHNR and CDR2 FQNEAQ (reference sequence). This CDR3 has 15 residues. The junction had 8 bases not matched to a gene; V was cut back by 5 bases and J by 5 bases. The TCR comes from a human donor with alopecia areata. The J gene is TRBJ2-5, the V gene TRBV7-9; the match to TRBD2 covers 10 bases. The source material was CD4+ T cells sorted from blood, sampled at week 24, from a patient treated with tofacitinib. CDR3 sequence reads: CASSPRLAGYETQYF. DNA of the CDR3: TGTGCCAGCAGCCCTAGACTAGCGGGCTACGAGACCCAGTACTTC.